This is a list of T cell receptor beta chains from one sample in a study of CD8+ T cells in alopecia areata. TCRdb's table, derived via immunoSEQ multiplex PCR, lists solely in-frame clones and lacks some. The sample holds about 200,000 clones, roughly 50% seen once. The sample comprised CD8+ T cells sorted from blood. These receptors were obtained from a human donor in good health. The CDR3 runs from the conserved cysteine through the conserved F or W. The D gene is left open where the match is weak. Clone size is shown for a subset of rows, as once, few, many or a class of expanded clone.

j_call,d_call,clone_size,v_call,cdr3_nt,cdr3_aa
TRBJ2-7,-,-,TRBV6-6,TGTGCCAGCAGTTACTCCGACAGTGGCTCCTACGAGCAGTACTTC,CASSYSDSGSYEQYF
TRBJ1-2,-,-,TRBV5-6,TGTGCCAGCAGCGAAGGACACTCGGACTATGGCTACACCTTC,CASSEGHSDYGYTF
TRBJ1-1,-,-,TRBV13,TGTGCCAGCAGCTTAGGCGCGGCAGCTATGAACACTGAAGCTTTCTTT,CASSLGAAAMNTEAFF
TRBJ2-5,TRBD1,-,TRBV5-4,TGTGCCAGCAGCTGGGGGACAGGGGCGGAGACCCAGTACTTC,CASSWGTGAETQYF
TRBJ2-7,-,-,TRBV29-1,TGCAGCGTAGTAGAAGTTAACTCCTACGAGCAGTACTTC,CSVVEVNSYEQYF
TRBJ1-2,-,-,TRBV7-9,TGTGCCAGCAGCACAGTCGGGGAGAAAAACTATGGCTACACCTTC,CASSTVGEKNYGYTF
TRBJ1-2,TRBD1,-,TRBV5-6,TGTGCCAGCAGCCCTAAACCGGGACAGAGGTTCTATGGCTACACCTTC,CASSPKPGQRFYGYTF
TRBJ2-7,-,few,TRBV15,TGTGCCACCAGCAGTAGCAGGGGCAATTACGAGCAGTACTTC,CATSSSRGNYEQYF
TRBJ1-1,-,-,TRBV30,TGTGCCTGGAGTCGGGACTCAAGGGACACTGAAGCTTTCTTT,CAWSRDSRDTEAFF
TRBJ2-3,TRBD2,few,TRBV13,TGTGCCAGCAGTTTTAGAGGGCTAGCGGGGTCAGATACGCAGTATTTT,CASSFRGLAGSDTQYF
TRBJ2-1,-,once,TRBV29-1,TGCAGCGTTGTTGGAGGCTCCTACAATGAGCAGTTCTTC,CSVVGGSYNEQFF
TRBJ2-7,TRBD1,-,TRBV7-9,TGTGCCAGCAGCCCACGACAGGGGAGCTCCTACGAGCAGTACTTC,CASSPRQGSSYEQYF
TRBJ2-5,-,-,TRBV5-6,TGTGCCAGCAGCTTGGACAGAGCGACGGGGGAGACCCAGTACTTC,CASSLDRATGETQYF
TRBJ1-2,-,few,TRBV7-8,TGTGCCAGCAGCTTAGCCAGGGCCTATGGCTACACCTTC,CASSLARAYGYTF
TRBJ1-5,-,-,TRBV2,TGTGCCAGCAGGGGGGAGGAGTATGCGAATGGCAATCAGCCCCAGCATTTT,CASRGEEYANGNQPQHF
TRBJ1-1,-,-,TRBV14,TGTGCCAGCAGCCAAGATACTCAGACGAACACTGAAGCTTTCTTT,CASSQDTQTNTEAFF
TRBJ2-1,-,-,TRBV6-1,TGTGCCAGCAGTGGGGGAGGTTTCTCACCATACAATGAGCAGTTCTTC,CASSGGGFSPYNEQFF
TRBJ2-1,-,few,TRBV10-3,TGTGCCATCAGAAGCTCCTACAATGAGCAGTTCTTC,CAIRSSYNEQFF
TRBJ2-7,-,-,TRBV30,TGTGCCTGGATGTCGGGTCCCTACGAGCAGTACTTC,CAWMSGPYEQYF
TRBJ2-2,TRBD2,-,TRBV4-1,TGCGCCAGCAGCCAAACGACTAGCGGGGGATCGGGCGGGGAGCTGTTTTTT,CASSQTTSGGSGGELFF
TRBJ1-5,-,-,TRBV7-9,TGTGCCAGCAGCTTAGGCGGGATTCAGGGCAATCAGCCCCAGCATTTT,CASSLGGIQGNQPQHF
TRBJ2-7,TRBD1,-,TRBV4-1,TGCGCCAGCAGCCAAGATGGGTTGGGACAGTCCTACGAGCAGTACTTC,CASSQDGLGQSYEQYF
TRBJ2-3,-,-,TRBV5-1,TGCGCCAGCGGAGACAGCACAGATACGCAGTATTTT,CASGDSTDTQYF
TRBJ2-3,TRBD2,-,TRBV29-1,TGCAGCGCTCCGGGACTAGCGGGAGACACAGATACGCAGTATTTT,CSAPGLAGDTDTQYF
TRBJ1-2,TRBD1,-,TRBV29-1,TGCAGCGTTCTTGAAAGGACAGGATATGGCTACACCTTC,CSVLERTGYGYTF
TRBJ2-3,-,-,TRBV9,TGTGCCAGCAGCCCGGGACCAGGTAACACAGATACGCAGTATTTT,CASSPGPGNTDTQYF
TRBJ2-4,TRBD2,few,TRBV6-1,TGTGCCAGCAGTGAAGGAATCGGTCGGGGGGAGAACATTCAGTACTTC,CASSEGIGRGENIQYF
TRBJ1-2,TRBD1,-,TRBV13,TGTGCCAGCAGCTTAGGGACAGGGAACTATGGCTACACCTTC,CASSLGTGNYGYTF
TRBJ2-2,TRBD1,-,TRBV5-4,TGTGCCACAGGACAGGCGAACACCGGGGAGCTGTTTTTT,CATGQANTGELFF
TRBJ2-1,TRBD2,-,TRBV5-1,TGCGCCAGCAGCTTTGACGCGGGGGGACCGTTCTTC,CASSFDAGGPFF
TRBJ2-7,-,-,TRBV29-1,TGCAGCGTTGAATATCACAACTCCTACGAGCAGTACTTC,CSVEYHNSYEQYF
TRBJ2-1,TRBD2,few,TRBV14,TGTGCCAGCAGCCCACTAGCGGGGTTAACCTACAATGAGCAGTTCTTC,CASSPLAGLTYNEQFF
TRBJ2-5,-,-,TRBV19,TGTGCCAGTAGTTTGGCGGGGGCAGAGACCCAGTACTTC,CASSLAGAETQYF
TRBJ2-3,-,few,TRBV7-9,TGTGCCAGCAGCCCGCCTAACCGACAGGCTGACACAGATACGCAGTATTTT,CASSPPNRQADTDTQYF
TRBJ2-7,-,-,TRBV7-9,TGTGCCAGCAGCCCACGACAGACAGGGAGGGACTACGAGCAGTACTTC,CASSPRQTGRDYEQYF
TRBJ1-5,-,-,TRBV4-1,TGCGCCAGCACCACTGAGCCGGGGGCTCACAATCAGCCCCAGCATTTT,CASTTEPGAHNQPQHF
TRBJ1-1,-,-,TRBV5-1,TGCGCCAGCAGCCTCAGGGGCTCGGGGAACACTGAAGCTTTCTTT,CASSLRGSGNTEAFF
TRBJ2-3,TRBD2,-,TRBV13,TGTGCCAGCAGCTTAGGCCCGGGGGGTGGATCCACAGATACGCAGTATTTT,CASSLGPGGGSTDTQYF
TRBJ2-3,-,-,TRBV9,TGTGCCAGCAGCGTAGAAGGGACGAGAGATACGCAGTATTTT,CASSVEGTRDTQYF
TRBJ2-5,-,-,TRBV2,TGTGCCAGCAGTGATACTCCCACAGGGTACCAAGAGACCCAGTACTTC,CASSDTPTGYQETQYF
TRBJ1-2,-,-,TRBV5-6,TGTGCCAGCAGGAGCGGCTGGGATGGCTACACCTTC,CASRSGWDGYTF
TRBJ1-3,-,-,TRBV9,TGTGCCAGCCGGCGAGGGGAGGCGAGCTCTGGAAACACCATATATTTT,CASRRGEASSGNTIYF
TRBJ1-5,-,-,TRBV7-9,TGTGCCAGCAGCTTAGGATTGGATCAGCCCCAGCATTTT,CASSLGLDQPQHF